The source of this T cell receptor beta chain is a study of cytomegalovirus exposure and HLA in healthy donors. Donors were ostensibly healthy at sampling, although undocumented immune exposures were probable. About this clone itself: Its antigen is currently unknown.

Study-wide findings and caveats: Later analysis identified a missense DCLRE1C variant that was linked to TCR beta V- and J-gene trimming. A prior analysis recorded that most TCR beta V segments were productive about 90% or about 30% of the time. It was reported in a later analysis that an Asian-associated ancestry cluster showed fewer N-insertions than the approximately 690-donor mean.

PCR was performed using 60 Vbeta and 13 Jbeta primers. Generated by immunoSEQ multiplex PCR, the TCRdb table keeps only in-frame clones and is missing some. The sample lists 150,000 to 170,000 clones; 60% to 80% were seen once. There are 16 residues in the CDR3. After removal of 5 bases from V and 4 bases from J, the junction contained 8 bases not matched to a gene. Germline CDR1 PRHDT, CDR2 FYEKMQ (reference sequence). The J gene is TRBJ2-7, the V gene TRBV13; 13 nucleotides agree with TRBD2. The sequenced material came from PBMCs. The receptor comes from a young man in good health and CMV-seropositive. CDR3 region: CASSLPLAGGPYEQYF. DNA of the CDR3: TGTGCCAGCAGCCTACCACTAGCGGGAGGGCCTTACGAGCAGTACTTC.